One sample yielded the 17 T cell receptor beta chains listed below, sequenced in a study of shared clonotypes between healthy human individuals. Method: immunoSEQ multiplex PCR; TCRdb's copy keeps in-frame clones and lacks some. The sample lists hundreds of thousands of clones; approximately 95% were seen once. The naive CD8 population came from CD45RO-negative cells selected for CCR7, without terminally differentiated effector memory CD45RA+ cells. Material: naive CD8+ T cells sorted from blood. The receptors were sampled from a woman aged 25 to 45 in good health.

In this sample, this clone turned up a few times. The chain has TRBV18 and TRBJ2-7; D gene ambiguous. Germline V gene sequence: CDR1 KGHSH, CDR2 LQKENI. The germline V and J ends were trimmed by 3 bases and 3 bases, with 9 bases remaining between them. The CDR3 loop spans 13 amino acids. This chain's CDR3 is CASSPSMSYEQYF. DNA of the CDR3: TGTGCCAGCTCACCGAGCATGAGCTACGAGCAGTACTTC.

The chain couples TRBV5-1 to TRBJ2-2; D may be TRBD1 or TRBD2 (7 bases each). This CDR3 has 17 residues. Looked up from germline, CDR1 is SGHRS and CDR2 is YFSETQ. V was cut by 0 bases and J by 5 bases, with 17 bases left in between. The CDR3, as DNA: TGCGCCAGCAGCTTGGAGGGAGGGACAGCGATGACCGGGGAGCTGTTTTTT. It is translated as CASSLEGGTAMTGELFF.

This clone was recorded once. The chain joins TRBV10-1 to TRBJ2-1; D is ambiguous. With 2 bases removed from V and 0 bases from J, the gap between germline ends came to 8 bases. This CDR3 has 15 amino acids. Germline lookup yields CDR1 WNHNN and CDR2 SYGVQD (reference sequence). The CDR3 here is CASSEASSSYNEQFF. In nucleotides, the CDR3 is TGCGCCAGCAGTGAGGCCTCCAGCTCCTACAATGAGCAGTTCTTC.

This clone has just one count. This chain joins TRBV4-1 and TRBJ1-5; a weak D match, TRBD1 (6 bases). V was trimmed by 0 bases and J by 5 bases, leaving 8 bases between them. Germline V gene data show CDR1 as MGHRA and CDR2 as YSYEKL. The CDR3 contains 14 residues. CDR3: CASSQDPGDQPQHF. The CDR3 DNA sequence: TGCGCCAGCAGCCAAGATCCAGGGGATCAGCCCCAGCATTTT.

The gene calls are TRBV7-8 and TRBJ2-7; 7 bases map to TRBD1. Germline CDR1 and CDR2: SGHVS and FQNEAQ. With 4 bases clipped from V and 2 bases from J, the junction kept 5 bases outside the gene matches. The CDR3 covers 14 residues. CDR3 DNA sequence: TGTGCCAGCAGCTCCCGGGACAGTCCCTACGAGCAGTACTTC. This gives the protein CASSSRDSPYEQYF.

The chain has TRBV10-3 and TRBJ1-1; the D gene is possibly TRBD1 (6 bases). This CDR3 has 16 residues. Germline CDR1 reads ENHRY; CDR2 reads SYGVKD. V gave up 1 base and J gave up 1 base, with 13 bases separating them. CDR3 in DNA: TGTGCCATCAGTGAGTGGGCACAGGGCCGGAACACTGAAGCTTTCTTT. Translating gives CAISEWAQGRNTEAFF.

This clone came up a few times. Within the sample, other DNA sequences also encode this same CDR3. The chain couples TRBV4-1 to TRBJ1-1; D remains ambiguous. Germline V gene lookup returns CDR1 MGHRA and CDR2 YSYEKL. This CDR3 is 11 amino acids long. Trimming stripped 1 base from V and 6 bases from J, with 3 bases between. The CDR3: CASSQGPEAFF. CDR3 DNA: TGCGCCAGCAGCCAAGGGCCTGAAGCTTTCTTT.

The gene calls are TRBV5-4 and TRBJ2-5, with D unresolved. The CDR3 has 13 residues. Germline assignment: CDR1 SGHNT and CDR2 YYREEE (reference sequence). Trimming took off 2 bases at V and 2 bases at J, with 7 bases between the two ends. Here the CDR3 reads CASSFPEQETQYF. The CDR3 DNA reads TGTGCCAGCAGCTTTCCTGAACAAGAGACCCAGTACTTC.

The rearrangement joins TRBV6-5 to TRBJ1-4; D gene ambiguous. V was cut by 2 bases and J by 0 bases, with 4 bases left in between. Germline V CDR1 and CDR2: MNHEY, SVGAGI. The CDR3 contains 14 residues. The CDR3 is CASSYGATNEKLFF. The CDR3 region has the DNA TGTGCCAGCAGTTACGGGGCAACTAATGAAAAACTGTTTTTT.

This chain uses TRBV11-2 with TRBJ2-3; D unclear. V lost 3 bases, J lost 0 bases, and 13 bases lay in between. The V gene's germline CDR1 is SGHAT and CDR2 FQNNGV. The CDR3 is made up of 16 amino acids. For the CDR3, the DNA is TGTGCCAGCAGCTTCGGAGATGGCGGCAGCACAGATACGCAGTATTTT. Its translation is CASSFGDGGSTDTQYF.

This CDR3 reads CASSTGVYEQYF. The CDR3 DNA is TGTGCCAGCAGTACAGGGGTCTACGAGCAGTACTTC. The gene calls are TRBV7-9 and TRBJ2-7; 7 nucleotides agree with TRBD1. Germline trimming cut 6 bases from V and 3 bases from J; bases unmatched to any gene: 2. From germline, CDR1 is SEHNR and CDR2 FQNEAQ (reference sequence). This CDR3 spans 12 amino acids.

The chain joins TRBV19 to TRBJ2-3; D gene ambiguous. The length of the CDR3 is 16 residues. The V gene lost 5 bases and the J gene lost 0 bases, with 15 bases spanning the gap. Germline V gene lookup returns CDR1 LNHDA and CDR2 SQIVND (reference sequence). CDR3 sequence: CASSPRVHPSTDTQYF. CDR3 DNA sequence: TGTGCCAGTAGTCCCCGGGTCCATCCTAGCACAGATACGCAGTATTTT.

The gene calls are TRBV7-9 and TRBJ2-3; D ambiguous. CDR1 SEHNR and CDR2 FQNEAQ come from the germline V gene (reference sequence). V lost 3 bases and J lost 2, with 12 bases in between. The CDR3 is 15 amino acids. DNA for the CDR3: TGTGCCAGCAGCTTTGGGCAGGTTATCACAGATACGCAGTATTTT. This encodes CASSFGQVITDTQYF.

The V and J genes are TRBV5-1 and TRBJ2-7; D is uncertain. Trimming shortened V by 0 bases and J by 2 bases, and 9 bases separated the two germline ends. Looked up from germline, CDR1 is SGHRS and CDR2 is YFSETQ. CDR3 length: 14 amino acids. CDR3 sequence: CASSLVGTTYEQYF. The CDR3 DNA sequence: TGCGCCAGCAGCTTGGTAGGCACTACCTACGAGCAGTACTTC.

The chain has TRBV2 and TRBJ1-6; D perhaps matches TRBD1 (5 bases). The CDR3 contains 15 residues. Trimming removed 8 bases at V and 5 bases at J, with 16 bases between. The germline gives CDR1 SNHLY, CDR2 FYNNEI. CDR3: CASGLGTGHNSPLHF. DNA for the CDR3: TGTGCCAGCGGCCTGGGGACTGGGCATAATTCACCCCTCCACTTT. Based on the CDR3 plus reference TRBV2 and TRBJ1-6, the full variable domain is EPEVTQTPSHQVTQMGQEVILRCVPISNHLYFYWYRQILGQKVEFLVSFYNNEISEKSEIFDDQFSVERPDGSNFTLKIRSTKLEDSAMYFCASGLGTGHNSPLHFGNGTRLTVT.

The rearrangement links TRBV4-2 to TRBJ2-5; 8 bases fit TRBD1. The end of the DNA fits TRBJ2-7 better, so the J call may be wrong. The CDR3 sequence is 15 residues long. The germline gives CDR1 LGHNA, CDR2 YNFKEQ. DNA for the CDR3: TGTGCCAGCAGCCAAGTTGTCGGGACAGGCTACGAGCAGTACTTC. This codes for CASSQVVGTGYEQYF.

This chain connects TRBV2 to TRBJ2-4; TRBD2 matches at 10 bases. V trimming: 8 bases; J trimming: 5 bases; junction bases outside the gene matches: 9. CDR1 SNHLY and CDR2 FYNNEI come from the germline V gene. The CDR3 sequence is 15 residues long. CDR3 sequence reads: CASQPDGLAENIQYF. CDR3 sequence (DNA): TGTGCCAGCCAGCCCGACGGACTAGCGGAAAACATTCAGTACTTC.